These 15 T cell receptor beta chains came from one sample sequenced in a study of blood T cell repertoires in COVID-19. TCRdb's table, derived via immunoSEQ multiplex PCR, lists solely in-frame clones and lacks some. The table shows approximately 190,000 clones, with approximately 86% occurring only once. What was sequenced was PBMCs or T cells enriched from blood (not recorded which). These receptors were obtained from a woman in her thirties or forties in a cohort exposed to, infected with or recovered from COVID-19 (not recorded which).

The sample holds one count of this clone. The chain couples TRBV15 to TRBJ1-6, with D tentatively TRBD1 (5 bases). Germline V lookup: CDR1 LNHNV, CDR2 YYDKDF (reference sequence). The CDR3 is 14 residues long. Trimming took 7 bases from V and 10 from J, leaving 17 bases between them. The CDR3 region has the DNA TGTGCCACCACCCCGGCAGGGCGGGGATCACCCCTCCACTTT. Protein sequence: CATTPAGRGSPLHF.

This chain connects TRBV5-8 to TRBJ1-5, with 7 bases matching TRBD1. CDR3 size: 14 residues. The germline V gene has CDR1 SGHTS and CDR2 YDEGEE. Trimming at V came to 2 bases and at J to 5 bases, leaving 4 bases not matched to a gene. The DNA for the CDR3 is TGTGCCAGCAGCTTCCAGGGGGGCGATCAGCCCCAGCATTTT. Translated: CASSFQGGDQPQHF.

The chain employs TRBV30 and TRBJ2-7, with 8 bases fitting TRBD1. This CDR3 has 12 amino acids. Trimming removed 5 bases from V and 1 base from J; junction bases left unmatched: 1. Per the germline V gene, CDR1 is GTSNPN and CDR2 is SVGIG (reference sequence). The CDR3 DNA reads as TGTGCCTGGCAGGGGGCATCCTACGAGCAGTACTTC. It translates to CAWQGASYEQYF.

Comment on this clone: Additional DNA sequences in this sample encode the identical CDR3. This rearrangement joins TRBV28 to TRBJ1-1, with D unclear. The germline V gene encodes CDR1 MDHEN and CDR2 SYDVKM. The CDR3 length is 13 residues. Trimming cost V 2 bases and J 4 bases, with 8 bases left between them. CDR3 coding DNA: TGTGCCAGCAGTTTACCGGCGGGCACTGAAGCTTTCTTT. Its protein is CASSLPAGTEAFF.

Comments on this clone: The same CDR3 arises from other DNA sequences in this sample as well. V usage is TRBV27 and J usage is TRBJ1-1; D is perhaps TRBD1 (6 bases). The CDR3 is made up of 14 amino acids. Germline V gives CDR1 MNHEY, CDR2 SMNVEV (reference sequence). The V end lost 0 bases, the J end lost 4 bases, and 9 bases lay between the germline ends. Here the CDR3 DNA reads TGTGCCAGCAGTTTATCGCGAGGGGGCACTGAAGCTTTCTTT. Translation gives CASSLSRGGTEAFF.

This clone was observed many times. The V call is TRBV7-9, the J call TRBJ1-2; D is ambiguous. The V end was cut by 5 bases, the J end by 11 bases, with 9 bases between. This CDR3 is 10 amino acids long. Germline loops: CDR1 SEHNR, CDR2 FQNEAQ (reference sequence). The CDR3 coding sequence is TGTGCCAGCAGCCCGCCGGAGTACACCTTC. Its protein is CASSPPEYTF.

The V and J genes are TRBV9 and TRBJ2-7; TRBD1 agrees at 8 bases. V lost 7 bases and J lost 7; bases outside the gene matches: 10. Germline CDR1 reads SGDLS; CDR2 reads YYNGEE. The CDR3 is 13 amino acids. The CDR3 DNA reads as TGTGCCAGCGGCCGGACAGGGAATGAGGAGCAGTACTTC. It codes for CASGRTGNEEQYF. The full variable domain, rest sourced from reference TRBV9 and TRBJ2-7, is DSGVTQTPKHLITATGQRVTLRCSPRSGDLSVYWYQQSLDQGLQFLIQYYNGEERAKGNILERFSAQQFPDLHSELNLSSLELGDSALYFCASGRTGNEEQYFGPGTRLTVT.

The V call is TRBV5-1, the J call TRBJ2-5; perhaps TRBD2 as D (5 bases). CDR1 is SGHRS, CDR2 YFSETQ, per germline. The CDR3 is made up of 16 amino acids. The V gene lost 4 bases and the J gene lost 4 bases, with 20 bases spanning the gap. This chain's CDR3 is CASSPGTRSFLETQYF. CDR3 DNA sequence: TGCGCCAGCAGCCCGGGCACTAGGAGCTTTCTAGAGACCCAGTACTTC. Looking up the rest from reference TRBV5-1 and TRBJ2-5 gives the full variable domain: KAGVTQTPRYLIKTRGQQVTLSCSPISGHRSVSWYQQTPGQGLQFLFEYFSETQRNKGNFPGRFSGRQFSNSRSEMNVSTLELGDSALYLCASSPGTRSFLETQYFGPGTRLLVL.

This rearrangement joins TRBV5-6 to TRBJ1-6; 9 bases fit TRBD1. Germline lookup yields CDR1 SGHDT and CDR2 YYEEEE. V lost 0 bases and J lost 5; bases outside the gene matches: 9. The CDR3 length is 18 residues. CDR3 loop: CASSLAGTGYKDNSPLHF. The CDR3 DNA reads TGTGCCAGCAGCTTGGCCGGGACAGGGTATAAGGATAATTCACCCCTCCACTTT.

This clone was counted between two and nine times. In DNA, the CDR3 is TGTGCCAGCAGTTCTACAAGAGGAGTCAATCAGCCCCAGCATTTT. Its translation: CASSSTRGVNQPQHF. This sequence joins TRBV6-5 and TRBJ1-5; D remains unclear. Trimming cost V 4 bases and J 3 bases, with 13 bases left between them. The V gene's germline CDR1 is MNHEY and CDR2 SVGAGI. The CDR3 covers 15 residues.

This rearrangement joins TRBV14 to TRBJ2-7; TRBD1 matches 9 bases. From germline, CDR1 is SGHDN and CDR2 FVKESK. CDR3 length equals 15 residues. V was pared by 1 base and J by 5 bases, with 6 bases of the junction left unmatched. The CDR3 loop is CASSQGGTGYHEQYF. In DNA, the CDR3 is TGTGCCAGCAGCCAAGGTGGGACAGGGTACCACGAGCAGTACTTC.

The rearrangement joins TRBV18 to TRBJ1-4, with TRBD1 identical over 8 bases. Germline lookup yields CDR1 KGHSH and CDR2 LQKENI. Unmatched junction bases numbered 16, after V lost 2 bases and J lost 8 bases. There are 18 residues in the CDR3. The DNA for the CDR3 is TGTGCCAGCTCACCAGTGGTTTCTTCAGGACAGGGTGGGGAAAAACTGTTTTTT. Encoded protein: CASSPVVSSGQGGEKLFF.

This clone was recorded once. V is TRBV13 and J is TRBJ1-2, with D perhaps TRBD1 (6 bases). Trimming left V 1 base short and J 0 bases short, with 9 bases between. The CDR3 covers 15 residues. Germline V gene sequence: CDR1 PRHDT, CDR2 FYEKMQ (reference sequence). The CDR3 sequence: CASSLDREANYGYTF. CDR3 in DNA: TGTGCCAGCAGCTTAGACAGGGAAGCTAACTATGGCTACACCTTC. The complete variable domain, with remaining parts taken from reference TRBV13 and TRBJ1-2, reads AAGVIQSPRHLIKEKRETATLKCYPIPRHDTVYWYQQGPGQDPQFLISFYEKMQSDKGSIPDRFSAQQFSDYHSELNMSSLELGDSALYFCASSLDREANYGYTFGSGTRLTVV.

This clone was detected once. This chain uses TRBV9 with TRBJ2-2; 7 bases map to TRBD1. The CDR3 totals 15 residues. Germline V gives CDR1 SGDLS, CDR2 YYNGEE. The trim removed 7 bases at V and 1 base at J, leaving 7 bases unmatched. For the CDR3, the DNA is TGTGCCAGCTCCCCCCGGACAGGGAACACCGGGGAGCTGTTTTTT. Protein: CASSPRTGNTGELFF.

V gene TRBV27 combines with J gene TRBJ2-3; 8 bases fit TRBD1. The germline V gene has CDR1 MNHEY and CDR2 SMNVEV (reference sequence). This CDR3 region has 14 residues. Unmatched junction bases numbered 3, after V lost 6 bases and J lost 1 base. CDR3 nucleotides: TGTGCCAGCAGGAAGACAGGGGGCACAGATACGCAGTATTTT. Encoded protein: CASRKTGGTDTQYF.